This T cell receptor (beta chain) was identified in a study of breast tumors, draining lymph nodes, adjacent tissues. The CDR3 contains 14 residues. Germline lookup yields CDR1 SEHNR and CDR2 FQNEAQ (reference sequence). The J segment lost 8 bases and the V segment lost 5 bases, leaving 9 bases of the junction unmatched. Regarding the study as a whole: Compared with basal-like, luminal-like tumors shared significantly more repertoire with nontumor tissue. Tumors had less TCR diversity than lymph nodes, more than nontumor tissue. Findings are consistent with lymph node origin and intratumoral expansion of most tumor T cells.

This clonotype was seen more than once but under ten times. Its target is unknown. TCRdb called the multiplex PCR reads again in MiXCR, with one record for every CDR3 protein. This sample has 180,000 or so distinct CDR3 sequences, with around 35% found just once. The lymph nodes were axillary draining lymph nodes from breast cancer patients. Sequencing was done on a sample of axillary lymph node tissue. V gene TRBV7-9 combines with J gene TRBJ1-2; 9 positions agree with TRBD1. The TCR comes from a female donor with breast cancer. Some clones in this sample may be carry-over from other donors' samples. The CDR3 nucleotides are TGTGCCAGCAGCCCCGGGACAGGGTGGAGGGGCTACACCTTC. It translates to CASSPGTGWRGYTF.